Included here is one T cell receptor beta chain sequence, with context. Antigen: not known. The data were taken from a study of CXCR3-negative and CXCR3-positive naive CD8 T cells. As for the study in general: Libraries each contributed about 1.5 +/- 0.3 million TRB reads, for around 150 million in total.

Findings and caveats of the study: TCR strength was inferred from TRB CDR3 properties, while surface CD5 was comparable between naive subsets. The study found more hydrophobic TRB CDR3s in CXCR3-positive naive cells than in CXCR3-negative naive cells.

It was by 5' RACE with UMI labels that the TRB cDNA libraries were prepared. For each CDR3 protein, TCRdb gives one entry from its re-call of the 5' RACE reads, without DNA. The table lists approximately 83,000 distinct CDR3 sequences. Germline CDR1 and CDR2: SGHTA and FQGTGA. This CDR3 has 15 amino acids. The source is a human donor in good health. Some clones in this sample may be carry-over from other donors' samples. The rearrangement uses TRBV7-3 and TRBJ2-1; as DNA is missing, the TRBD2 call by TCRdb cannot be tested. What was sequenced was naive CXCR3- CD8+ T cells from blood. Subset of the sample: CD45RO-CCR7+CD27+CD95- naive CD8+ T cells lacking CXCR3 (TNR3-). Here the CDR3 reads CASSQLAGGYNEQFF.